This record covers a single T cell receptor (beta chain). These data come from a study of radiotherapy plus CTLA-4 blockade in lung cancer. Germline V CDR1 and CDR2: PRHDT, FYEKMQ (reference sequence). This CDR3 is built from 13 residues. Trimming removed 3 bases from V and 4 bases from J; junction bases left unmatched: 2. Generated by immunoSEQ multiplex PCR, the TCRdb table keeps only in-frame clones and is missing some. The table shows some 110,000 clones, with over 75% occurring only once. The sample in question was peripheral blood, obtained from a patient treated with radiotherapy plus ipilimumab. The sequence came from a human donor with non-small cell lung cancer that progressed on radiotherapy plus ipilimumab. Some clones in this sample may be carry-over from other donors' samples. The rearrangement joins TRBV13 to TRBJ1-2; TRBD1 agrees at 7 bases. As DNA, the CDR3 is TGTGCCAGCAGCTTCGGGACAGCCTATGGCTACACCTTC. Its translation: CASSFGTAYGYTF.